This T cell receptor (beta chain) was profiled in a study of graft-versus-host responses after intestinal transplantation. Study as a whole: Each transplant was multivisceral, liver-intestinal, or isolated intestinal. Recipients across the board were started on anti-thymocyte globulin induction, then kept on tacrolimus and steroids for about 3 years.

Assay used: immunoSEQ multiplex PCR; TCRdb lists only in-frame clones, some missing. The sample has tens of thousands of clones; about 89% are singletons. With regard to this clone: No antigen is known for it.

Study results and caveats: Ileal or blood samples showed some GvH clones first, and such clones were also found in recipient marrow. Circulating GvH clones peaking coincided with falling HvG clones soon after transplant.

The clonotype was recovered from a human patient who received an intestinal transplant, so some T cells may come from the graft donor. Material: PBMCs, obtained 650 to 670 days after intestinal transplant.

The CDR3 loop is CASSLNYLAATEAFF. The CDR3, as DNA: TGTGCCAGCAGCTTAAATTATTTAGCGGCTACTGAAGCTTTCTTT. The chain uses TRBV13 and TRBJ1-1, with no clear D. This CDR3 is built from 15 residues. V lost 2 bases to trimming and J lost 5 bases, with 15 bases between them. Germline V gene lookup returns CDR1 PRHDT and CDR2 FYEKMQ (reference sequence).